This T cell receptor (beta chain) was retrieved from a study of technical replicates of blood from a few donors. Data came from immunoSEQ multiplex PCR; TCRdb stores just in-frame clones and leaves some out. This repertoire shows tens of thousands of clones, 80% to 95% found once; its top ten account for approximately 0.4%. This CDR3 is 14 amino acids long. With 8 bases removed from V and 3 bases from J, the gap between germline ends came to 17 bases. Looked up from germline, CDR1 is SGHTA and CDR2 is FQGTGA. Source material: T cells isolated from PBMCs. V gene TRBV7-3 combines with J gene TRBJ2-7; D not certain. The receptor was derived from a human donor in good health. The CDR3 coding sequence is TGTGCCAGCTCGGTTGGGCCGATTCTCTACGAGCAGTACTTC. Its translation: CASSVGPILYEQYF.